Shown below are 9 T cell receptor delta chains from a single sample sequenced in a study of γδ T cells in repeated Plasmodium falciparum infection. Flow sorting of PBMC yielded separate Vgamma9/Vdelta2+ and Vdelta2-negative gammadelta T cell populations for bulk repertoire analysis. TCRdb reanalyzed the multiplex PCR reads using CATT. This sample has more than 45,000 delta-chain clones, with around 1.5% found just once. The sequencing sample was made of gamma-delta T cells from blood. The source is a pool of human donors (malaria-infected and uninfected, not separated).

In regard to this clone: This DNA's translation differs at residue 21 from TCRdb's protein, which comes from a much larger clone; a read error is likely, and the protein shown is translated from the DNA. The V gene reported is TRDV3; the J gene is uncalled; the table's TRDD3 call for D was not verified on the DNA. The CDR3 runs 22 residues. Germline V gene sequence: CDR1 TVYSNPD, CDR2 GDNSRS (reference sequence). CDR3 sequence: CAFRPSRRKILGDTRWTDKLTF. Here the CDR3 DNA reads TGTGCCTTTAGACCTTCCCGGCGGAAGATACTGGGGGATACGCGTTGGACCGATAAACTCACCTTT.

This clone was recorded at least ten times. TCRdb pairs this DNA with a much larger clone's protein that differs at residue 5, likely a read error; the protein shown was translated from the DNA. The CDR3 sequence: CAFRPCTGHPYTDKLIF. The CDR3 DNA reads TGTGCCTTTCGCCCCTGTACTGGCCACCCGTACACCGATAAACTCATCTTT. The chain links TRDV3 to TRDJ1; D may be TRDD3 (5 bases). Deletions cut 2 bases from V and 0 bases from J, with 22 bases between. This CDR3 comprises 17 residues. CDR1 and CDR2 (germline): TVYSNPD, GDNSRS (reference sequence).

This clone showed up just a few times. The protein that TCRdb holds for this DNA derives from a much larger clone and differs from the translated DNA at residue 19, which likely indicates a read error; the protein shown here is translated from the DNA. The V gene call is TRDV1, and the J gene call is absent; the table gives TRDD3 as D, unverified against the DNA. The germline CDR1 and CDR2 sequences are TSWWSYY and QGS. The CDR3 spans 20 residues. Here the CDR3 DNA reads TGTGCTCTTGGGGAACTTTCTATCCGGGTGATGGGGGATACGAGCCGAAAACTCACCTTT. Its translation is CALGELSIRVMGDTSRKLTF.

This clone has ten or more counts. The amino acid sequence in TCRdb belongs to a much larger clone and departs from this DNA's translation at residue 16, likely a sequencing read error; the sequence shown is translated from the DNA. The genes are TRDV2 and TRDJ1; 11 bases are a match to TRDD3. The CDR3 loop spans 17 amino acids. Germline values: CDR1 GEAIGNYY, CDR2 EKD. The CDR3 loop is CACGLGDIFGSADKLTF. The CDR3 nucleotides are TGTGCCTGCGGACTGGGGGATATTTTTGGGTCCGCCGATAAACTCACCTTT.

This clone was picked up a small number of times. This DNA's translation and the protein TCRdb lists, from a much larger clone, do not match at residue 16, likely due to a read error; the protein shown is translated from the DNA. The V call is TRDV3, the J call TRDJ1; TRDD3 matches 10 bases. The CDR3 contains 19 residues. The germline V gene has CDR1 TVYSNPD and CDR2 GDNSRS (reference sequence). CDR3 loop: CAFNPRGIRASGDTDRLIF. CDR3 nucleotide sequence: TGTGCCTTTAATCCCCGGGGGATACGGGCCTCTGGGGACACCGATAGACTCATCTTT.

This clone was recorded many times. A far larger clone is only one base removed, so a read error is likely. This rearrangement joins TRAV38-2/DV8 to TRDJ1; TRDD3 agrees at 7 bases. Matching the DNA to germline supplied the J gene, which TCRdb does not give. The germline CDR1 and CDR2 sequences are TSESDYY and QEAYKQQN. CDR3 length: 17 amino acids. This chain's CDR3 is CAYRRLGTRPYTDKLIF. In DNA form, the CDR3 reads TGTGCCTATAGGAGACTGGGGACGAGACCCTACACCGATAAACTCATCTTT.

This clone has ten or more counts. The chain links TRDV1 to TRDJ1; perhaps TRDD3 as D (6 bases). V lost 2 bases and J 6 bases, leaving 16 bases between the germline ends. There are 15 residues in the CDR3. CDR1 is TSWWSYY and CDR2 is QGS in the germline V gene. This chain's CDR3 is CALGEKGGRTNKLIF. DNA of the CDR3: TGTGCTCTTGGGGAAAAGGGGGGACGGACCAATAAACTCATCTTT.

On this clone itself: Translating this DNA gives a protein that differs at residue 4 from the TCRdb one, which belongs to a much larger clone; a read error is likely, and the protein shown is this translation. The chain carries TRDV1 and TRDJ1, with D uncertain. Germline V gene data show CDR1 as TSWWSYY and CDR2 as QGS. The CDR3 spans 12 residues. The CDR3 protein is CALVEPAHKLIF. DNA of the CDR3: TGTGCTCTTGTGGAACCAGCGCATAAACTCATCTTT.

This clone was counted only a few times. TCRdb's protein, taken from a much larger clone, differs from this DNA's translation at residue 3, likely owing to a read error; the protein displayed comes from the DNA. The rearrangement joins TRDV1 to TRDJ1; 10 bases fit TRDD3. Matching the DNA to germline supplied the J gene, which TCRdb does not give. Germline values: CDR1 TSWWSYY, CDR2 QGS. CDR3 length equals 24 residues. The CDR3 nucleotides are TGTGCTCATGGGGAAAGAGTATGGCCTACCGGGGGATACGCCAGGGAAGGGAGGACCGATAAACTCATCTTT. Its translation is CAHGERVWPTGGYAREGRTDKLIF.